This T cell receptor beta chain was sequenced during a study of control samples from healthy donors and cancer patients. The CDR3 length is 12 residues. Germline-derived CDR1 and CDR2 are SGHKS and YYEKEE (reference sequence). Trimming took off 0 bases at V and 2 bases at J, with 1 base between the two ends. Libraries were prepared by immunoSEQ multiplex PCR; TCRdb keeps only in-frame clonotypes and omits some of them. The sample carries approximately 20,000 clones, approximately 80% recorded once. Sequenced material: PBMCs. This clonotype was sampled from a man in his fifties or sixties with colorectal cancer. The J gene is TRBJ2-3, the V gene TRBV5-5; D is unclear. The CDR3 DNA is TGTGCCAGCAGCTTGGCCACAGATACGCAGTATTTT. Protein sequence: CASSLATDTQYF.